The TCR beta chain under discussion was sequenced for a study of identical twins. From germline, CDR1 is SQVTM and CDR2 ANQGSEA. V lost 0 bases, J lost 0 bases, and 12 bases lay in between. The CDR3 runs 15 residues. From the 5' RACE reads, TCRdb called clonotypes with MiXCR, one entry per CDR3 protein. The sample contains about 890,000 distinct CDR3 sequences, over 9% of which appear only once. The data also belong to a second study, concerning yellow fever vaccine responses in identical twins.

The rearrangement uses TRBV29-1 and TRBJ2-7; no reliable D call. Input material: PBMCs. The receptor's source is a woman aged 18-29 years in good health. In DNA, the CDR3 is TGCAGCGTTGAAGATAGACACGCCGCCTCCTACGAGCAGTACTTC. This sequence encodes CSVEDRHAASYEQYF.